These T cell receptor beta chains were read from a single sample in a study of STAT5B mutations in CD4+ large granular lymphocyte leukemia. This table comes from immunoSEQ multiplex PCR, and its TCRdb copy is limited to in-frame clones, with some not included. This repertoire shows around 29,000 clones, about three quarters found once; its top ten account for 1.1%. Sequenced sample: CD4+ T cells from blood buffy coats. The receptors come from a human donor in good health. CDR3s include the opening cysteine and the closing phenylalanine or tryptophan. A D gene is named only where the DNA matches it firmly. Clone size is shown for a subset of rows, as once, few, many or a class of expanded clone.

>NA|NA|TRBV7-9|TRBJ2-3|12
TGTGCCAGCAGCTTCGGGACAGATACGCAGTATTTT
CASSFGTDTQYF
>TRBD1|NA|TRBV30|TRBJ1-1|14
TGTGCCTGGAGTTGGACAGGGGAGTCGACTGAAGCTTTCTTT
CAWSWTGESTEAFF
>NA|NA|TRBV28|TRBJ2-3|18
TGTGCCAGCAGTTTTGAGGGGGGATCAGGTGTCAGCACAGATACGCAGTATTTT
CASSFEGGSGVSTDTQYF
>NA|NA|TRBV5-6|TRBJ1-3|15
TGTGCCAGCACCTTCGCCGGGTTCTCTGGAAACACCATATATTTT
CASTFAGFSGNTIYF
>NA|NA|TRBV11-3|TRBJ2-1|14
TGTGCCAGCAGCTCCGGAGCTAGGGGGGATGAGCAGTTCTTC
CASSSGARGDEQFF
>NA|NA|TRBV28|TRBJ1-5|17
TGTGCCAGCAGTTTCGGCTCCCGGACACTCGAAGGTCAGCCCCAGCATTTT
CASSFGSRTLEGQPQHF
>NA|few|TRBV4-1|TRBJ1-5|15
TGCGCCAGCAGCCAAGACCCGTCGAGCAATCAGCCCCAGCATTTT
CASSQDPSSNQPQHF
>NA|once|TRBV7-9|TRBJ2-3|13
TGTGCCAGCAGCTTAAACGTGGTTGACACGCAGTATTTT
CASSLNVVDTQYF
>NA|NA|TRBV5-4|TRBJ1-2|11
TGTGCCAGCAGCTTGGGGCCTGGCTACACCTTC
CASSLGPGYTF
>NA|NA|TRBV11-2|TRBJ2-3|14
TGTGCCAGCAGCTTAGAGGGCTACACAGATACGCAGTATTTT
CASSLEGYTDTQYF
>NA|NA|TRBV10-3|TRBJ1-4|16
TGTGCCATCAGTGAGTCAGCGGGTTCCAGTAATGAAAAACTGTTTTTT
CAISESAGSSNEKLFF
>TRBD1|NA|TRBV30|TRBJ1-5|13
TGTGCCTGGAGTCCGACAGGGGGGCAGCCCCAGCATTTT
CAWSPTGGQPQHF
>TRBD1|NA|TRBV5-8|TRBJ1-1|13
TGTGCCAGCAGCTTGGACAGGGGACTTGAAGCTTTCTTT
CASSLDRGLEAFF
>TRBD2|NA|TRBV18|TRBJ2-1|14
TGTGCCAGCTCACAACTAGCGGACTACAATGAGCAGTTCTTC
CASSQLADYNEQFF
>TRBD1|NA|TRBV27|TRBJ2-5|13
TGTGCCAGCAAGAGGACAGGCCAAGAGACCCAGTACTTC
CASKRTGQETQYF
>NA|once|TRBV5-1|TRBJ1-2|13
TGCGCCAGCAGCTCGGGATCCAACTATGGCTACACCTTC
CASSSGSNYGYTF